This T cell receptor beta chain was observed in a study of T cells in Graves' hyperthyroidism and ophthalmopathy. Findings and caveats of the study: Blood also contained most expanded thyroid clonotypes above 0.001.

It was RNA transcripts that yielded the amplified TCR beta CDR3 regions. The TCR CDR3 was amplified in a first-round RT-PCR using the HTBI primer set. TCRdb called the multiplex PCR reads again in MiXCR, with one record for every CDR3 protein. The sample lists roughly 350,000 distinct CDR3 sequences; 12% to 15% were seen once. About this clonotype itself: The antigen is not known.

Sequencing was carried out using blood. The sequence was obtained from a woman aged 40 to 50 with Graves' ophthalmopathy.

The CDR3 nucleotides read TGTGCCAGCAGCCATTTCCGGCAGGGGGTCACTGAAGCTTTCTTT. Amino acids: CASSHFRQGVTEAFF. This chain connects TRBV3-1 to TRBJ1-1; 7 bases line up with TRBD1. J gave up 4 bases and V 3 bases, and 8 bases lay outside the gene matches. The CDR3 runs 15 residues. The germline V gene has CDR1 LGHDT and CDR2 YNNKEL (reference sequence).